This T cell receptor (beta chain) was obtained from a study of high-grade serous ovarian cancer treatment subgroups (dated by TCRdb to 2020 to 2022). About the full investigation: On average, each sample produced 14,000 to 15,000 sequencing reads and several thousand unique TCR beta rearrangements. TCR beta repertoires were profiled in patients with high-grade serous ovarian cancer who were grouped, under a laparoscopic triage algorithm, by complete gross resection or by neoadjuvant chemotherapy response. A cohort of around 30 patients was included: roughly ten with no residual disease after primary surgery (R0), roughly ten who were excellent NACT responders, and roughly ten who were poor NACT responders. Each patient contributed one primary tumor and two metastatic tumor samples, giving about 83 samples in total. The investigation overall reported the following: Because bulk tumor TCR sequencing provided no spatial information, insight into HGSC tumor complexity and diversity was limited. Neoantigen level correlated positively with TCR clonal relatedness, and copy number variation and mutation load from whole-genome sequencing showed a positive trend with TCR clonal relatedness. Repertoire similarity ranging from roughly 0.095 to 0.8 was observed between tumors from the same patient, whereas almost no similarity was observed between different patients. The TCR repertoire analyses centered on CDR3, leaving CDR1 and CDR2 unanalyzed.

Via the germline V gene (reference sequence), CDR1 is SEHNR and CDR2 FQNEAQ. V lost 3 bases and J lost 8 bases; the stretch between them is 10 bases long. The CDR3 covers 13 residues, taking in both the cysteine and the phenylalanine. Only the CDR3 region is kept as DNA, spanning 39 bases read in frame from base 1. Tumor samples were collected prior to definitive surgery or chemotherapy. Genomic DNA was extracted by the MD Anderson Biospecimen Extraction Resource, and TCR sequencing was done by the MD Anderson Cancer Genomics Laboratory. The 90 tumor samples were subjected to high-throughput TCR profiling using ImmunoSEQ. Regarding the original processing steps: Repertoire diversity metrics included richness (unique productive sequences), clonality, evenness and relatedness; Bhattacharyya coefficient assessed similarity between samples. In a sensitivity analysis, TCRs with fewer than two reads were excluded, and consistent conclusions were obtained. This immuneACCESS table, as held by TCRdb, lists in-frame sequences with V and J called but not all clones. Of the missing ones, under half trace to an unresolved V gene in checked studies; the others have no known cause. From that table come the V and J calls and clone size; the DNA was used to work out D and trimming. The sample data list 4,500 or so clones, and around 82% of these were observed just once. The top ten clonotypes cover around 4.7% of the sample.

Notes on this clone: Its binding antigen is unknown. Base quality data are lacking; no much larger clone is found one base away.

Rearrangement joined TRBV7-9 to TRBJ1-4; the D gene remains uncertain. The clonotype comes from a human donor with high-grade serous ovarian cancer. The sequencing sample was made of tumor tissue. CDR3 reads: CASSLAHQEKLFF. The DNA sequence follows: TGTGCCAGCAGCTTGGCACACCAGGAAAAACTGTTTTTT.